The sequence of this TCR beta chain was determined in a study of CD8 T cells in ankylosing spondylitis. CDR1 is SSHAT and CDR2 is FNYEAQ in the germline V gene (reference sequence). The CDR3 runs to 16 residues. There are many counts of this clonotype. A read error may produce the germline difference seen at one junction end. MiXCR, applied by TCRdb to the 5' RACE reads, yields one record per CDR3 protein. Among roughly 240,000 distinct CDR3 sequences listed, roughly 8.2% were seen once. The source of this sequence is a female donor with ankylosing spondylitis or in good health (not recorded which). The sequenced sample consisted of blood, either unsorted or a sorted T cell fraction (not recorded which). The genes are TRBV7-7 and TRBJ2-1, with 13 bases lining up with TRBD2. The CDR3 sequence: CASSSGTSGIGNEQFF. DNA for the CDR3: TGTGCTAGCAGCTCCGGGACTAGCGGGATAGGCAATGAGCAGTTCTTC.